The 29 T cell receptor beta chains below come from one sample, sequenced in a study of T cells after yellow fever vaccination. TCRdb independently ran MiXCR on the 5' RACE reads; one entry per CDR3 protein. The table shows about 320,000 distinct CDR3 sequences, with 3.5% to 5% occurring only once. The source material was PBMCs, sampled 15 days after the yellow fever booster vaccination. These receptors were collected from a man aged 18 to 30 who received the YFV17D yellow fever vaccine.

This rearrangement joins TRBV7-9 to TRBJ1-4; 9 bases line up with TRBD1. Per the germline V gene, CDR1 is SEHNR and CDR2 is FQNEAQ (reference sequence). V lost 2 bases, J lost 5 bases, and 3 bases stayed unmatched. The CDR3 loop spans 15 amino acids. The CDR3 region is CASSLPGQGNEKLFF. CDR3 in DNA: TGTGCCAGCAGCTTACCCGGACAGGGGAATGAAAAACTGTTTTTT.

This sequence joins TRBV12-3 or TRBV12-4 and TRBJ2-7; TRBD1 aligns across 7 bases. J was trimmed by 7 bases and V by 3 bases; bases with no gene match: 3. The CDR3 length is 12 residues. DNA for the CDR3: TGTGCCAGCAGTTTCGGGACAGTGGAGCAGTACTTC. Its translation is CASSFGTVEQYF.

The chain uses TRBV29-1 and TRBJ2-5; 13 bases map to TRBD2. The V gene's germline CDR1 is SQVTM and CDR2 ANQGSEA. The CDR3 runs 15 residues. J gave up 2 bases and V 7 bases, and 7 bases lay outside the gene matches. The CDR3 spells CSASTSGGPQETQYF. The CDR3 coding sequence is TGCAGCGCCTCGACTAGCGGGGGGCCTCAAGAGACCCAGTACTTC.

The rearrangement links TRBV20-1 to TRBJ1-6, with TRBD1 identical over 10 bases. Per the germline V gene, CDR1 is DFQATT and CDR2 is SNEGSKA (reference sequence). The junction had 7 bases not matched to a gene; V was cut back by 6 bases and J by 8 bases. The CDR3 is made up of 14 amino acids. The DNA for the CDR3 is TGCAGTGCGGCGGACAGGGGGTTTGATTCACCCCTCCACTTT. This gives the protein CSAADRGFDSPLHF.

This clonotype was counted many times. V is TRBV20-1 and J is TRBJ1-3; D is possibly TRBD1 (6 bases). CDR1 is DFQATT and CDR2 is SNEGSKA in the germline V gene (reference sequence). The V gene lost 6 bases and the J gene lost 4 bases, with 22 bases spanning the gap. The CDR3 length is 16 residues. The CDR3 region is CSATRPRGAGGNTIYF. For the CDR3, the DNA is TGCAGTGCAACCCGGCCCCGGGGGGCGGGGGGAAACACCATATATTTT.

This clonotype has a count of ten or more. The gene calls are TRBV10-1 and TRBJ2-4; no clear D. The CDR3 sequence is 13 residues long. The germline V and J ends were trimmed by 4 bases and 6 bases, with 10 bases remaining between them. The V gene's germline CDR1 is WNHNN and CDR2 SYGVQD (reference sequence). DNA for the CDR3: TGCGCCAGCAGTGTAGGGATGGGAAACATTCAGTACTTC. Translated: CASSVGMGNIQYF.

In its sample, this clonotype was seen a few times. The chain recombines TRBV12-3 or TRBV12-4 with TRBJ1-2, with a possible D match to TRBD1 (5 bases). CDR3 length: 13 residues. The V and J ends lost 1 base and 8 bases respectively, with 11 bases between them. The CDR3 here is CASSLGEGLGYTF. The CDR3 DNA follows: TGTGCCAGCAGTTTAGGGGAGGGGCTCGGCTACACCTTC.

This chain uses TRBV2 with TRBJ1-5, with D unclear. Per the germline V gene, CDR1 is SNHLY and CDR2 is FYNNEI. The V end lost 7 bases, the J end lost 0 bases, and 10 bases lay between the germline ends. This CDR3 has 14 amino acids. CDR3: CASTRTNSNQPQHF. The CDR3 DNA is TGTGCCAGCACCCGGACCAATAGCAATCAGCCCCAGCATTTT.

Ten or more counts support this clonotype. The chain recombines TRBV4-3 with TRBJ2-1, with 7 nucleotides matching TRBD1. V lost 3 bases, J lost 9 bases, and 5 bases stayed unmatched. Germline V gene lookup returns CDR1 LGHNA and CDR2 YSLEER. The CDR3 has 13 residues. The CDR3 loop reads CASSHVTGSEQFF. CDR3 nucleotide sequence: TGCGCCAGCAGCCACGTGACAGGGAGTGAGCAGTTCTTC.

In this sample, this clonotype turned up a few times. The chain couples TRBV6-2 or TRBV6-3 to TRBJ1-5; D is possibly TRBD1 (6 bases). The CDR3 is 16 amino acids. Per germline, CDR1 MNHEY and CDR2 SVGEGT. The V gene lost 2 bases and the J gene lost 3 bases, with 14 bases spanning the gap. This CDR3 reads CASSYARGQINQPQHF. In DNA, the CDR3 is TGTGCCAGCAGTTACGCTCGAGGACAGATCAATCAGCCCCAGCATTTT.

The table lists this clonotype with many counts. The rearrangement uses TRBV15 and TRBJ2-2; TRBD1 matches at 8 bases. The junction had 2 bases not matched to a gene; V was cut back by 5 bases and J by 6 bases. This CDR3 contains 13 residues. CDR1 and CDR2 (germline): LNHNV, YYDKDF (reference sequence). The CDR3 DNA reads as TGTGCCACCAGCCTACAGGGGGCCGGGGAGCTGTTTTTT. Its protein product is CATSLQGAGELFF.

This clonotype was detected a few times. V usage is TRBV18 and J usage is TRBJ2-7; 11 bases line up with TRBD2. Germline-derived CDR1 and CDR2 are KGHSH and LQKENI. Trimming at V came to 3 bases and at J to 7 bases, leaving 8 bases not matched to a gene. This CDR3 spans 15 amino acids. DNA of the CDR3: TGTGCCAGCTCACCGAGGACTAGCGGGCCTCGGGAGCAGTACTTC. This sequence encodes CASSPRTSGPREQYF.

This clonotype was seen many times. The V gene is TRBV6-2 or TRBV6-3, the J gene TRBJ1-4; D remains ambiguous. There are 14 residues in the CDR3. Per germline, CDR1 MNHEY and CDR2 SVGEGT. Trimming removed 5 bases at V and 6 bases at J, with 13 bases between. As DNA, the CDR3 is TGTGCCAGCAGTCCCCCACGGCGGGATGAAAAACTGTTTTTT. Encoded protein: CASSPPRRDEKLFF.

This clonotype was picked up many times. This chain links TRBV25-1 with TRBJ2-3, with D possibly being TRBD1 (6 bases). This CDR3 contains 16 residues. V lost 0 bases, J lost 6 bases, and 16 bases lay in between. Per germline, CDR1 MGHDK and CDR2 SYGVNS. CDR3 coding DNA: TGTGCCAGCAGTGAATATGAGGGGACACCCGCGGATACGCAGTATTTT. It is translated as CASSEYEGTPADTQYF.

This clonotype was picked up many times. The V gene is TRBV6-6, the J gene TRBJ2-7; 9 positions match TRBD2. Germline V gene sequence: CDR1 MNHNY, CDR2 SVGAGI (reference sequence). Trimming removed 8 bases from V and 4 bases from J; junction bases left unmatched: 9. The CDR3 covers 14 residues. Here the CDR3 reads CASLQSGGTYEQYF. The CDR3, as DNA: TGTGCCAGCTTACAAAGCGGGGGGACGTACGAGCAGTACTTC.

The rearrangement links TRBV3-1 to TRBJ2-1; D is perhaps TRBD2 (6 bases). Trimming stripped 3 bases from V and 7 bases from J, with 19 bases between. The CDR3 has 16 residues. Germline V gene data show CDR1 as LGHDT and CDR2 as YNNKEL (reference sequence). The CDR3: CASSHVGGSGRNEQFF. The DNA of the CDR3 is TGTGCCAGCAGCCACGTTGGCGGGTCAGGGAGGAATGAGCAGTTCTTC.

This clonotype was counted ten times or more. The V gene is TRBV11-2, the J gene TRBJ1-3, with 7 positions matching TRBD1. The junction had 10 bases not matched to a gene; V was cut back by 5 bases and J by 0 bases. Germline values: CDR1 SGHAT, CDR2 FQNNGV. The CDR3 is made up of 17 amino acids. This CDR3 reads CASSPQGQTFSGNTIYF. In DNA, the CDR3 is TGTGCCAGCAGCCCCCAGGGACAGACCTTCTCTGGAAACACCATATATTTT.

In this sample, this clonotype turned up many times. As DNA, the CDR3 is TGTGCCAGCAGTTTAGCTCCCGGGACTACTATCCCCTATGAGCAGTTCTTC. Its translation: CASSLAPGTTIPYEQFF. This chain links TRBV5-5 with TRBJ2-1; TRBD2 aligns across 7 bases. Germline V gives CDR1 SGHKS, CDR2 YYEKEE (reference sequence). Germline trimming cut 5 bases from V and 8 bases from J; bases unmatched to any gene: 19. The CDR3 is 17 residues long.

This clonotype was observed many times. V gene TRBV10-3 combines with J gene TRBJ2-4; D might be TRBD1 (5 bases). The CDR3 sequence is 13 residues long. Germline V CDR1 and CDR2: ENHRY, SYGVKD. V lost 11 bases and J 6 bases, leaving 17 bases between the germline ends. CDR3 sequence: CALLRPRGNIQYF. The CDR3, as DNA: TGTGCCCTTCTTCGTCCAAGGGGAAACATTCAGTACTTC.

There are many counts of this clonotype. The chain uses TRBV10-3 and TRBJ2-1; 14 positions match TRBD2. The V segment lost 4 bases and the J segment 8 bases; nucleotides outside the gene matches: 4. CDR1 is ENHRY and CDR2 is SYGVKD in the germline V gene. The CDR3 sequence is 15 residues long. The DNA for the CDR3 is TGTGCCATCAGTGCTGGGACTAGCGGGGGCCATGAGCAGTTCTTC. Protein product: CAISAGTSGGHEQFF.

In its sample, this clonotype was seen a few times. The V gene is TRBV12-3 or TRBV12-4, the J gene TRBJ1-5; 7 bases fit TRBD1. The CDR3 has 14 amino acids. J gave up 7 bases and V 6 bases, and 9 bases lay outside the gene matches. The chain's CDR3 is CASSLQGDRQPQHF. The CDR3 DNA is TGTGCCAGCAGCCTGCAGGGGGATAGGCAGCCCCAGCATTTT.

This clonotype was counted at least ten times. The gene calls are TRBV7-9 and TRBJ2-1; D ambiguous. Trimming shortened V by 7 bases and J by 5 bases, and 15 bases separated the two germline ends. The CDR3 has 14 residues. Germline V gene lookup returns CDR1 SEHNR and CDR2 FQNEAQ (reference sequence). The CDR3 region has the DNA TGTGCCAGCATTCGAAGTGGCGGAAACAATGAGCAGTTCTTC. It specifies CASIRSGGNNEQFF. Full variable domain (rest looked up from reference TRBV7-9 and TRBJ2-1): DTGVSQNPRHKITKRGQNVTFRCDPISEHNRLYWYRQTLGQGPEFLTYFQNEAQLEKSRLLSDRFSAERPKGSFSTLEIQRTEQGDSAMYLCASIRSGGNNEQFFGPGTRLTVL.

The rearrangement links TRBV7-6 to TRBJ1-5; TRBD1 is a possible D gene (5 bases). The germline CDR1 and CDR2 sequences are SGHVS and FNYEAQ. Trimming removed 1 base at V and 3 bases at J, with 10 bases between. The CDR3 totals 15 residues. The CDR3 DNA sequence: TGTGCCAGCAGCTTAGTGGCAGGGTACAATCAGCCCCAGCATTTT. This gives the protein CASSLVAGYNQPQHF.

In its sample, this clonotype was seen a few times. CDR3 DNA sequence: TGTGCCATCAGTGAGACAACAGGACACACTGAAGCTTTCTTT. This translates into CAISETTGHTEAFF. The chain has TRBV10-3 and TRBJ1-1; a possible D gene is TRBD1 (5 bases). The ends were cut back, 2 bases at V and 3 bases at J, with 10 bases in the middle. CDR1 and CDR2 (germline): ENHRY, SYGVKD. The CDR3 has 14 amino acids.

This clonotype was seen many times. CDR3 bases: TGTGCCAGCAGGGCGCCGGGGGTCCACGAGCAGTACTTC. This codes for CASRAPGVHEQYF. V and J are TRBV2 and TRBJ2-7; perhaps TRBD2 as D (6 bases). CDR1 SNHLY and CDR2 FYNNEI come from the germline V gene. V was cut by 6 bases and J by 5 bases, with 14 bases left in between. The CDR3 contains 13 residues.

V gene TRBV27 combines with J gene TRBJ2-7, with D unresolved. CDR1 is MNHEY and CDR2 is SMNVEV in the germline V gene (reference sequence). The CDR3 is 16 amino acids. V lost 7 bases and J 3 bases, leaving 22 bases between the germline ends. DNA for the CDR3: TGTGCCAGCACCTCTTTAGGCTACGGGTTTCACTACGAGCAGTACTTC. This gives the protein CASTSLGYGFHYEQYF.

This clonotype was counted at least ten times. This chain connects TRBV29-1 to TRBJ2-7; 7 bases map to TRBD2. Unmatched junction bases numbered 5, after V lost 2 bases and J lost 4 bases. The CDR3 is 13 amino acids. The germline CDR1 and CDR2 sequences are SQVTM and ANQGSEA. As DNA, the CDR3 is TGCAGCGTTGAACAGGGAGGGGTATACGAGCAGTACTTC. Protein sequence: CSVEQGGVYEQYF.

This clonotype was seen repeatedly, ten times or more. The rearrangement links TRBV18 to TRBJ2-5; D is perhaps TRBD1 (5 bases). The V end was cut by 2 bases, the J end by 2 bases, with 9 bases between. The CDR3 loop spans 14 amino acids. Germline V CDR1 and CDR2: KGHSH, LQKENI. CDR3 sequence: CASSPGAEQETQYF. CDR3 nucleotide sequence: TGTGCCAGCTCACCAGGGGCAGAACAAGAGACCCAGTACTTC.

In its sample, this clonotype was seen many times. At one end, the junction sequence differs from germline, possibly due to a read error. V usage is TRBV3-1 and J usage is TRBJ2-5; D remains unclear. The V gene's germline CDR1 is LGHDT and CDR2 YNNKEL (reference sequence). This CDR3 has 12 residues. CDR3 nucleotide sequence: TGCGCCAGCTCCCAGGACCAAGAGACCCAGTACTTC. The encoded protein is CASSQDQETQYF.